The clone carrying this T cell receptor beta chain came up a few times. Its target is not known. TCRdb keeps only in-frame clones here, not all; method: immunoSEQ multiplex PCR. The table has roughly 55,000 clones, approximately 80% seen once; the top ten hold less than 4.5%. Deletions cut 4 bases from V and 5 bases from J, with 15 bases between. Germline V CDR1 and CDR2: SGDLS, YYNGEE. CDR3 size: 14 residues. The sample belongs to a study of OX40 agonist ivuxolimab in advanced cancers. General study points: Patients with a partial response at 0.1-3.0 mg/kg had among the lowest clonal expansion.

The specimen was CD4+ or CD8+ T cells sorted from blood, collected in a trial of the OX40 agonist ivuxolimab. The gene calls are TRBV9 and TRBJ1-2; D possibly corresponds to TRBD1 (5 bases). This clonotype was obtained from an adult with an advanced solid tumor such as melanoma, head and neck, liver or kidney cancer. This CDR3 reads CASSSFGTEYGYTF. In nucleotides, the CDR3 is TGTGCCAGCAGCTCCTTCGGGACGGAATATGGCTACACCTTC. The complete variable domain, with remaining parts taken from reference TRBV9 and TRBJ1-2, reads DSGVTQTPKHLITATGQRVTLRCSPRSGDLSVYWYQQSLDQGLQFLIQYYNGEERAKGNILERFSAQQFPDLHSELNLSSLELGDSALYFCASSSFGTEYGYTFGSGTRLTVV.